This T cell receptor beta chain emerged from a study of T cells in Graves' hyperthyroidism and ophthalmopathy. There were TCR beta CDR3 regions amplified from RNA transcripts. HTBI primers were used for first-round RT-PCR of the TCR CDR3. Each CDR3 protein gets one entry after TCRdb re-called the multiplex PCR reads with MiXCR. The repertoire includes roughly 700,000 distinct CDR3 sequences, 14% of them detected once, and 10% sits in the top ten. To note about this clonotype: Since a much larger clone is just one base distant, this may be a read error.

CDR3 length equals 16 residues. Germline CDR1 SGHAT, CDR2 FQNNGV. V shed 5 bases and J shed 1 base, with 17 bases lying between them. Input material: blood. This chain links TRBV11-2 with TRBJ1-1; TRBD1 is a possible D gene (6 bases). This TCR derives from a woman aged 18-30 years with Graves' hyperthyroidism. The CDR3 DNA reads as TGTGCCAGCAGCGTCCACAGGGTTTTTACGAACACTGAAGCTTTCTTT. It codes for CASSVHRVFTNTEAFF.